Listed below are T cell receptor beta chains from one sample, sequenced in a study of spatial heterogeneity in lung cancer. TCRdb itself ran the 5' RACE reads through MiXCR, one entry per CDR3 protein. The sample includes 20,000 to 25,000 distinct CDR3 sequences, 2.5% to 4% of them seen just once. Sequenced material: PBMCs, taken at surgery. Receptor source: a female donor with early-stage non-small cell lung cancer. The CDR3 runs from the conserved cysteine through the conserved F or W. Fields, in order: D gene, clone size, V gene, J gene, CDR3 protein, CDR3 DNA. A D gene is named only where the DNA matches it firmly. Only part of the rows carry a size: once, few, many, or a class if the clone is expanded.

d_gene: -
abundance: few
v_gene: TRBV9
j_gene: TRBJ2-5
CDR3aa: CASSATRTPQETQYF
CDR3nt: TGTGCCAGCAGCGCAACAAGGACTCCGCAAGAGACCCAGTACTTC

d_gene: -
abundance: many
v_gene: TRBV7-3
j_gene: TRBJ2-2
CDR3aa: CASSAGTGELFF
CDR3nt: TGTGCCAGCAGTGCGGGCACCGGGGAGCTGTTTTTT

d_gene: TRBD2
abundance: many
v_gene: TRBV18
j_gene: TRBJ2-1
CDR3aa: CASSPTQGLEDEQFF
CDR3nt: TGTGCCAGCTCACCTACTCAGGGACTAGAAGATGAGCAGTTCTTC

d_gene: -
abundance: once
v_gene: TRBV6-1
j_gene: TRBJ2-7
CDR3aa: CASSVSGEQYF
CDR3nt: TGTGCCAGCAGTGTTTCAGGCGAGCAGTACTTC

d_gene: -
abundance: many
v_gene: TRBV12-3/TRBV12-4
j_gene: TRBJ2-7
CDR3aa: CASSLAVGGLYEQYF
CDR3nt: TGTGCCAGCAGTTTAGCCGTGGGAGGACTCTACGAGCAGTACTTC

d_gene: TRBD1
abundance: few
v_gene: TRBV27
j_gene: TRBJ1-1
CDR3aa: CASSLTGGEDTEAFF
CDR3nt: TGTGCCAGCAGTTTGACAGGGGGCGAAGACACTGAAGCTTTCTTT

d_gene: TRBD2
abundance: many
v_gene: TRBV27
j_gene: TRBJ2-2
CDR3aa: CASSPGGALNTGELFF
CDR3nt: TGTGCCAGCAGCCCGGGAGGGGCGCTCAACACCGGGGAGCTGTTTTTT

d_gene: -
abundance: many
v_gene: TRBV7-9
j_gene: TRBJ2-1
CDR3aa: CASSLVSRPHEQFF
CDR3nt: TGTGCCAGCAGCTTAGTCAGCAGGCCCCATGAGCAGTTCTTC

d_gene: TRBD1
abundance: many
v_gene: TRBV2
j_gene: TRBJ2-3
CDR3aa: CASSGPGQGVSDTQYF
CDR3nt: TGTGCCAGCAGTGGGCCGGGACAGGGGGTATCAGATACGCAGTATTTT

d_gene: -
abundance: many
v_gene: TRBV29-1
j_gene: TRBJ2-2
CDR3aa: CSVEDGTAGYDGELFF
CDR3nt: TGCAGCGTTGAAGACGGGACGGCTGGGTATGACGGGGAGCTGTTTTTT

d_gene: -
abundance: medium-sized
v_gene: TRBV3-1
j_gene: TRBJ2-3
CDR3aa: CASRRTTRSADTQYF
CDR3nt: TGTGCCAGCAGACGAACTACCAGGAGTGCAGATACGCAGTATTTT

d_gene: TRBD1
abundance: many
v_gene: TRBV7-2
j_gene: TRBJ1-6
CDR3aa: CASSLGGTGPFGSPLHF
CDR3nt: TGTGCCAGCAGCTTAGGGGGGACAGGCCCTTTTGGGTCACCCCTCCACTTT

d_gene: -
abundance: few
v_gene: TRBV7-2
j_gene: TRBJ2-5
CDR3aa: CASSYQTGQETQYF
CDR3nt: TGTGCCAGCAGCTACCAGACAGGTCAAGAGACCCAGTACTTC

d_gene: TRBD2
abundance: -
v_gene: TRBV28
j_gene: TRBJ2-7
CDR3aa: CASSGLAGGLEQYF
CDR3nt: TGTGCCAGCAGTGGGCTAGCGGGTGGGCTGGAGCAGTACTTC

d_gene: TRBD2
abundance: many
v_gene: TRBV7-6
j_gene: TRBJ2-1
CDR3aa: CASSLAGGRALRSSEQFF
CDR3nt: TGTGCCAGCAGCTTAGCGGGCGGGAGGGCCTTAAGGTCCAGTGAGCAGTTCTTC

d_gene: TRBD1
abundance: few
v_gene: TRBV27
j_gene: TRBJ2-4
CDR3aa: CASSNRGILAKNIQYF
CDR3nt: TGTGCCAGCAGTAACAGGGGTATCTTAGCCAAAAACATTCAGTACTTC

d_gene: TRBD2
abundance: many
v_gene: TRBV12-3/TRBV12-4
j_gene: TRBJ2-3
CDR3aa: CASSSTSGKTDTQYF
CDR3nt: TGTGCCAGCAGTTCGACTAGCGGGAAGACAGATACGCAGTATTTT

d_gene: -
abundance: many
v_gene: TRBV9
j_gene: TRBJ2-1
CDR3aa: CASSYSGNYNEQFF
CDR3nt: TGTGCCAGCAGCTATAGCGGAAATTACAATGAGCAGTTCTTC

d_gene: TRBD1
abundance: many
v_gene: TRBV12-3/TRBV12-4
j_gene: TRBJ1-2
CDR3aa: CASRGQGRKRGYTF
CDR3nt: TGTGCCAGCAGGGGACAGGGGAGGAAGAGAGGGTACACCTTC

d_gene: -
abundance: many
v_gene: TRBV20-1
j_gene: TRBJ1-4
CDR3aa: CSARDLGTPNEKLFF
CDR3nt: TGCAGTGCTAGAGATCTCGGGACGCCAAATGAAAAACTGTTTTTT

d_gene: -
abundance: many
v_gene: TRBV6-6
j_gene: TRBJ2-3
CDR3aa: CASSYVQTDTQYF
CDR3nt: TGTGCCAGCAGTTACGTACAGACAGATACGCAGTATTTT

d_gene: -
abundance: many
v_gene: TRBV27
j_gene: TRBJ1-5
CDR3aa: CASSHRRDQPQHF
CDR3nt: TGTGCCAGCAGTCACCGACGAGATCAGCCCCAGCATTTT

d_gene: -
abundance: few
v_gene: TRBV12-3/TRBV12-4
j_gene: TRBJ2-4
CDR3aa: CASSVTRKNIQYF
CDR3nt: TGTGCCAGCAGTGTAACTAGAAAAAACATTCAGTACTTC

d_gene: -
abundance: many
v_gene: TRBV7-3
j_gene: TRBJ2-1
CDR3aa: CASSRSAASSYNEQFF
CDR3nt: TGTGCCAGCAGTCGTTCGGCGGCCAGCTCCTACAATGAGCAGTTCTTC

d_gene: -
abundance: many
v_gene: TRBV7-6
j_gene: TRBJ1-3
CDR3aa: CASSLGQYSGNTIYF
CDR3nt: TGTGCCAGCAGCCTTGGACAGTACTCTGGAAACACCATATATTTT

d_gene: -
abundance: -
v_gene: TRBV18
j_gene: TRBJ1-1
CDR3aa: CASSPPGRQNTEAFF
CDR3nt: TGTGCCAGCTCACCACCGGGAAGACAAAACACTGAAGCTTTCTTT

d_gene: -
abundance: many
v_gene: TRBV28
j_gene: TRBJ2-2
CDR3aa: CASSPIPGDTGELFF
CDR3nt: TGTGCCAGCAGTCCGATTCCGGGAGACACCGGGGAGCTGTTTTTT

d_gene: -
abundance: many
v_gene: TRBV7-9
j_gene: TRBJ2-7
CDR3aa: CASSPFRGGNDEQYF
CDR3nt: TGTGCCAGCAGCCCTTTCCGAGGGGGGAACGACGAGCAGTACTTC

d_gene: TRBD1
abundance: many
v_gene: TRBV27
j_gene: TRBJ1-5
CDR3aa: CASSPGQGSRYSNQPQHF
CDR3nt: TGTGCCAGCAGCCCGGGACAGGGGTCGAGATATAGCAATCAGCCCCAGCATTTT

d_gene: -
abundance: many
v_gene: TRBV18
j_gene: TRBJ2-7
CDR3aa: CASSPWEGDGEQYF
CDR3nt: TGTGCCAGCTCACCCTGGGAGGGGGATGGGGAGCAGTACTTC

d_gene: -
abundance: many
v_gene: TRBV7-9
j_gene: TRBJ1-2
CDR3aa: CASSLDSLGRANYGYTF
CDR3nt: TGTGCCAGCAGCTTAGACTCCCTTGGCAGGGCGAACTATGGCTACACCTTC

d_gene: TRBD1
abundance: many
v_gene: TRBV3-1
j_gene: TRBJ1-6
CDR3aa: CASSRGQDNSPLHF
CDR3nt: TGTGCCAGCAGCCGCGGACAGGATAATTCACCCCTCCACTTT

d_gene: -
abundance: many
v_gene: TRBV30
j_gene: TRBJ2-7
CDR3aa: CAWISGANEQYF
CDR3nt: TGTGCCTGGATCTCGGGGGCTAACGAGCAGTACTTC

d_gene: TRBD1
abundance: many
v_gene: TRBV12-3/TRBV12-4
j_gene: TRBJ1-3
CDR3aa: CASTSDRAVSRTIYF
CDR3nt: TGTGCCAGCACTTCGGACAGGGCCGTCAGTAGGACCATATATTTT

d_gene: -
abundance: many
v_gene: TRBV2
j_gene: TRBJ1-2
CDR3aa: CASVGGGYGYTF
CDR3nt: TGTGCCAGCGTGGGGGGCGGCTATGGCTACACCTTC

d_gene: -
abundance: many
v_gene: TRBV20-1
j_gene: TRBJ2-3
CDR3aa: CSARSSGPDEDTQYF
CDR3nt: TGCAGTGCTAGATCAAGTGGGCCGGACGAGGATACGCAGTATTTT

d_gene: -
abundance: -
v_gene: TRBV11-1
j_gene: TRBJ2-1
CDR3aa: CASSRDENNEQFF
CDR3nt: TGTGCCAGCAGCAGGGACGAAAACAATGAGCAGTTCTTC

d_gene: -
abundance: -
v_gene: TRBV23-1
j_gene: TRBJ2-3
CDR3aa: CASSQSPSPTDTQYF
CDR3nt: TGCGCCAGCAGTCAATCCCCTTCTCCCACAGATACGCAGTATTTT

d_gene: TRBD1
abundance: many
v_gene: TRBV7-9
j_gene: TRBJ2-2
CDR3aa: CASSTARQGTGELFF
CDR3nt: TGTGCCAGCAGCACGGCACGACAGGGTACCGGGGAGCTGTTTTTT

d_gene: -
abundance: medium-sized
v_gene: TRBV19
j_gene: TRBJ2-3
CDR3aa: CASEGDTQYF
CDR3nt: TGTGCCAGTGAGGGGGATACGCAGTATTTT

d_gene: TRBD2
abundance: many
v_gene: TRBV19
j_gene: TRBJ2-1
CDR3aa: CASQGLASYNEQFF
CDR3nt: TGTGCCAGCCAGGGACTAGCCTCGTACAATGAGCAGTTCTTC

d_gene: TRBD1
abundance: -
v_gene: TRBV28
j_gene: TRBJ2-5
CDR3aa: CASSLLATGQETQYF
CDR3nt: TGTGCCAGCAGTTTACTGGCGACAGGGCAAGAGACCCAGTACTTC

d_gene: TRBD1
abundance: few
v_gene: TRBV27
j_gene: TRBJ1-1
CDR3aa: CASSFSQGASEAFF
CDR3nt: TGTGCCAGCAGTTTTAGTCAGGGGGCGTCTGAAGCTTTCTTT

d_gene: -
abundance: many
v_gene: TRBV5-1
j_gene: TRBJ2-5
CDR3aa: CASSLVGDRWEQETQYF
CDR3nt: TGCGCCAGCAGCTTGGTAGGCGACAGGTGGGAGCAAGAGACCCAGTACTTC

d_gene: TRBD1
abundance: few
v_gene: TRBV7-9
j_gene: TRBJ2-6
CDR3aa: CASSTRTGALTSGANVLTF
CDR3nt: TGTGCCAGCAGCACGAGGACAGGGGCCCTAACCTCTGGGGCCAACGTCCTGACTTTC

d_gene: -
abundance: many
v_gene: TRBV11-2
j_gene: TRBJ1-2
CDR3aa: CASSQDGNGYTF
CDR3nt: TGTGCCAGCAGCCAGGACGGGAATGGCTACACCTTC

d_gene: TRBD2
abundance: few
v_gene: TRBV7-2
j_gene: TRBJ2-1
CDR3aa: CASSLARLAGEQFF
CDR3nt: TGTGCCAGCAGCTTAGCGCGGCTAGCGGGTGAGCAGTTCTTC

d_gene: -
abundance: many
v_gene: TRBV29-1
j_gene: TRBJ2-7
CDR3aa: CSVGGGGEQYF
CDR3nt: TGCAGCGTTGGGGGGGGCGGCGAGCAGTACTTC

d_gene: TRBD1
abundance: few
v_gene: TRBV5-1
j_gene: TRBJ2-1
CDR3aa: CASSPGQGGVNEQFF
CDR3nt: TGCGCCAGCAGCCCAGGACAGGGGGGTGTGAATGAGCAGTTCTTC

d_gene: -
abundance: many
v_gene: TRBV20-1
j_gene: TRBJ2-5
CDR3aa: CSAPPGPAETQYF
CDR3nt: TGCAGTGCTCCTCCGGGCCCCGCGGAGACCCAGTACTTC